Listed below are T cell receptor beta chains from one sample, sequenced in a study of blood T cell repertoires in COVID-19. Profiled with immunoSEQ multiplex PCR; TCRdb holds only in-frame clones, not every one. The sample lists approximately 330,000 clones, roughly 89% occurring once. Sequenced input: peripheral blood. These receptors originate from a man aged 30 to 45 with COVID-19, enrolled during active disease. Both conserved end residues are part of each CDR3. D genes are given only for firm matches. Size values are once, few and many counts, or a class for expanded clones, and some rows have none.

cdr3_aa cdr3_nt v_call clone_size j_call d_call
CASSLTGNLGATEAFF TGTGCCAGCAGCTTAACGGGTAATTTAGGGGCGACTGAAGCTTTCTTT TRBV7-3 NA TRBJ1-1 NA
CASSLRPGGPNTGELFF TGTGCCAGCAGCCTCCGACCAGGGGGCCCGAACACCGGGGAGCTGTTTTTT TRBV7-6 NA TRBJ2-2 TRBD1
CASSPVGTIGADAYEQYF TGCGCCAGCAGCCCCGTAGGGACAATTGGCGCGGATGCCTACGAGCAGTACTTC TRBV4-1 NA TRBJ2-7 NA
CASSLESGQGGREQYF TGTGCCAGCAGCTTAGAATCTGGGCAGGGAGGTCGGGAGCAGTACTTC TRBV7-3 NA TRBJ2-7 NA
CASSPYLAGGNF TGTGCCAGCAGCCCCTACCTAGCGGGGGGAAATTTT TRBV12-3/TRBV12-4 NA TRBJ2-3 TRBD2
CASSVLRLNQPQHF TGTGCCAGCAGTGTTTTGAGGCTCAATCAGCCCCAGCATTTT TRBV2 NA TRBJ1-5 NA
CASSQGHRQETQYF TGTGCCAGCAGCCAAGGACACCGCCAAGAGACCCAGTACTTC TRBV7-2 NA TRBJ2-5 NA
CASSPTDRPALYGYTF TGCGCCAGCAGCCCCACGGACAGGCCGGCGCTATATGGCTACACCTTC TRBV4-3 NA TRBJ1-2 TRBD1
CASSPGGIHEQYF TGTGCCAGCAGCCCGGGGGGAATCCACGAGCAGTACTTC TRBV5-6 NA TRBJ2-7 TRBD2
CASSQISGGGTYYEQYF TGTGCCAGCAGCCAGATCTCGGGCGGGGGGACCTATTACGAGCAGTACTTC TRBV7-9 NA TRBJ2-7 TRBD2
CASSEDRNYGYTF TGTGCCAGCAGTGAGGACAGAAACTATGGCTACACCTTC TRBV2 NA TRBJ1-2 NA
CAISESHRDSTNPPHGYTF TGTGCCATCAGTGAGTCACACCGGGACAGTACGAACCCACCCCATGGCTACACCTTC TRBV10-3 NA TRBJ1-2 TRBD1
CASRPTGAGEQFF TGTGCCAGCAGGCCTACTGGTGCGGGGGAGCAGTTCTTC TRBV7-9 NA TRBJ2-1 NA
CASSAQLGNSNQPQHF TGTGCCAGCAGCGCCCAACTAGGGAATAGCAATCAGCCCCAGCATTTT TRBV11-3 few TRBJ1-5 NA
CASRSTPTGFYEKLFF TGTGCCAGCAGATCGACCCCGACAGGGTTTTATGAAAAACTGTTTTTT TRBV27 once TRBJ1-4 TRBD1
CASSPGTVSNQPQHF TGTGCCAGCAGCCCCGGGACAGTTAGCAATCAGCCCCAGCATTTT TRBV11-2 NA TRBJ1-5 TRBD1
CASSRRGVRDQPQHF TGTGCCAGCAGCCGTCGGGGGGTTCGAGATCAGCCCCAGCATTTT TRBV5-5 few TRBJ1-5 NA
CASRSTGVAYEQYF TGTGCCAGCAGATCGACAGGGGTCGCCTACGAGCAGTACTTC TRBV6-5 NA TRBJ2-7 TRBD1
CASGDTGTIYF TGCGCCAGCGGCGACACCGGGACTATCTACTTC TRBV10-2 NA TRBJ2-5 TRBD2
CASSRGQGATEAFF TGTGCCAGCAGCCGAGGACAGGGGGCCACTGAAGCTTTCTTT TRBV7-8 NA TRBJ1-1 TRBD1
CASSLAQGDEQFF TGTGCCAGCAGCTTAGCCCAGGGGGATGAGCAGTTCTTC TRBV7-2 once TRBJ2-1 TRBD1
CASRTGEGAEAFF TGTGCCAGTCGTACAGGGGAAGGGGCTGAAGCTTTCTTT TRBV19 few TRBJ1-1 TRBD1
CASSNNRGPHNEQFF TGTGCCAGCAGCAACAACAGGGGGCCCCACAATGAGCAGTTCTTC TRBV9 NA TRBJ2-1 TRBD1
CATTQGHSYTEAFF TGTGCAACAACTCAGGGGCACTCGTACACTGAAGCTTTCTTT TRBV3-1/TRBV3-2 NA TRBJ1-1 NA
CASSLGGSYNEQFF TGTGCCAGCTCCCTCGGGGGCTCCTACAATGAGCAGTTCTTC TRBV28 NA TRBJ2-1 NA
CASSARQDRNEQYF TGTGCCAGCAGTGCCAGACAGGATCGGAACGAGCAGTACTTC TRBV27 NA TRBJ2-7 NA
CASSPRTGGSNQPQHF TGTGCCAGCAGCCCTCGGACAGGGGGGAGCAATCAGCCCCAGCATTTT TRBV5-6 NA TRBJ1-5 TRBD1
CASSYWPTSGGENEQFF TGTGCCAGCTCATATTGGCCGACTAGCGGGGGTGAGAATGAGCAGTTCTTC TRBV18 NA TRBJ2-1 TRBD2
CSVVSEGQPYEQYF TGCAGCGTCGTATCCGAGGGCCAGCCCTACGAGCAGTACTTC TRBV29-1 NA TRBJ2-7 NA
CASSVGQNSPLHF TGTGCCAGCAGCGTTGGACAGAATTCACCCCTCCACTTT TRBV9 NA TRBJ1-6 NA
CASSYYGNAPQETQYF TGTGCCAGCAGTTATTACGGGAACGCGCCCCAAGAGACCCAGTACTTC TRBV6-5 NA TRBJ2-5 NA
CSAYGTGGSYEQYF TGCAGCGCATATGGGACAGGGGGATCCTACGAGCAGTACTTC TRBV29-1 NA TRBJ2-7 TRBD1
CASSTRDRGLADTQYF TGTGCCAGTAGTACTAGGGACAGGGGGCTCGCAGATACGCAGTATTTT TRBV19 NA TRBJ2-3 TRBD1
CASSGGTEAFF TGTGCCAGCAGCGGCGGTACTGAAGCTTTCTTT TRBV2 NA TRBJ1-1 NA
CASSFLNTEAFF TGTGCCAGTAGTTTTCTTAACACTGAAGCTTTCTTT TRBV19 NA TRBJ1-1 NA